These T cell receptor beta chains were read from a single sample in a study of blood T cell repertoires in COVID-19. The table came from immunoSEQ multiplex PCR; TCRdb's copy has only in-frame clones and leaves some out. The table includes roughly 220,000 clones, just over 85% detected once. Sequenced sample: PBMCs or T cells enriched from blood (not recorded which). The origin of the receptors is a woman between 35 and 50 years old with acute COVID-19. The CDR3 runs from the conserved cysteine through the conserved F or W. D genes are given only for firm matches.

>TRBV28|TRBD1|TRBJ1-3
CASSYPSDRVGSGNTIYF
>TRBV7-8|NA|TRBJ1-1
CASSGGHNAEAFF
>TRBV27|TRBD1|TRBJ1-1
CASSRQGDMNTEAFF
>TRBV15|NA|TRBJ2-7
CATSRDSAYEQYF
>TRBV27|TRBD2|TRBJ2-7
CASSFAGVGEQYF
>TRBV7-9|TRBD2|TRBJ2-7
CASSRATSGSYEQYF
>TRBV6-5|NA|TRBJ1-1
CASGNYRQKTEAFF
>TRBV18|TRBD1|TRBJ2-7
CASSPGTGINEQYF
>TRBV11-3|TRBD1|TRBJ2-5
CASSLGTDRGRFETQYF
>TRBV10-3|NA|TRBJ2-7
CATSRGTDNYEQYF
>TRBV9|TRBD1|TRBJ1-2
CASRGQGYYGYTF
>TRBV24-1|TRBD1|TRBJ2-7
CATSDSRTGITYEQYF
>TRBV28|TRBD2|TRBJ2-7
CASNLAGGRVHEQYF
>TRBV24-1|NA|TRBJ2-6
CATSDLRAGDPSGANVLTF
>TRBV18|TRBD1|TRBJ1-1
CASSPLGQVNTEAFF
>TRBV28|NA|TRBJ1-1
CASSPSTDLPEAFF
>TRBV29-1|TRBD1|TRBJ1-2
CSVKDRWRGQKANYGYTF
>TRBV11-2|TRBD1|TRBJ1-4
CASSSQQGTNEKLFF
>TRBV15|NA|TRBJ1-3
CATSRDVSGNTIYF
>TRBV28|TRBD2|TRBJ2-7
CASSGGGVGPHEQYF
>TRBV6-5|NA|TRBJ1-5
CAAAAGIGQPQHF
>TRBV28|NA|TRBJ2-7
CASSPPRRTNEQYF
>TRBV11-3|NA|TRBJ1-3
CASSLAGLGNTIYF
>TRBV28|NA|TRBJ2-1
CASSFLQGHEQFF
>TRBV5-1|NA|TRBJ2-7
CASSTRQAQELTYEQYF
>TRBV6-4|TRBD2|TRBJ2-3
CASSEEGGPSRDTQYF
>TRBV6-5|NA|TRBJ2-5
CASSPPGARRETQYF
>TRBV10-3|NA|TRBJ2-6
CATFGSRAVPSGANVLTF
>TRBV28|TRBD2|TRBJ2-1
CASSFSPRLAARTHSYNEQFF
>TRBV12-5|NA|TRBJ1-1
CASRRNTEAFF
>TRBV27|NA|TRBJ2-3
CASRAGGPADTQYF
>TRBV12-3/TRBV12-4|NA|TRBJ2-7
CASSPQRAYEQYF
>TRBV4-3|NA|TRBJ1-6
CASSQVGLGSSYNSPLHF
>TRBV19|TRBD1|TRBJ1-6
CASSYRDRNNSPLHF
>TRBV4-3|NA|TRBJ2-7
CASSQGQGDAYEQYF
>TRBV19|NA|TRBJ1-5
CASSRTRGSNQPQHF
>TRBV9|TRBD1|TRBJ1-2
CASSAGTGTNYGYTF
>TRBV7-9|NA|TRBJ1-1
CASSLGLGGTEAFF
>TRBV5-1|NA|TRBJ1-1
CASSLAPGSNTEAFF
>TRBV29-1|TRBD2|TRBJ2-7
CSVEAESTSGRGSYEQYF
>TRBV19|TRBD2|TRBJ2-1
CATTPGGPVEQFF
>TRBV7-2|TRBD1|TRBJ1-6
CASSLRTGNSPLHF